These 22 T cell receptor beta chains were all obtained from the same sample, sequenced in a study of blood T cell repertoires in COVID-19. This table comes from immunoSEQ multiplex PCR, and its TCRdb copy is limited to in-frame clones, with some not included. Among more than 300,000 clones, roughly 86% were seen once, and the ten largest hold under 11%. The sequenced material came from peripheral blood. The origin of the receptors is a woman between 25 and 40 years old with COVID-19, enrolled during active disease.

V and J are TRBV28 and TRBJ2-1; 8 positions agree with TRBD2. Trimming cost V 7 bases and J 9 bases; bases outside gene matches: 8. Germline V gives CDR1 MDHEN, CDR2 SYDVKM. CDR3 length equals 13 residues. The chain's CDR3 is CASTRGGGSEQFF. CDR3 in DNA: TGTGCCAGCACCCGAGGCGGGGGGAGTGAGCAGTTCTTC.

The rearrangement uses TRBV6-6 and TRBJ2-7; TRBD1 matches 8 bases. Trimming removed 5 bases from V and 0 bases from J; junction bases left unmatched: 15. This CDR3 is 18 amino acids long. The germline CDR1 and CDR2 sequences are MNHNY and SVGAGI (reference sequence). The CDR3 sequence: CASSRVGRGLGASYEQYF. The CDR3 nucleotides read TGTGCCAGCAGTCGGGTAGGCAGGGGGCTTGGGGCCTCCTACGAGCAGTACTTC.

V gene TRBV20-1 combines with J gene TRBJ2-7; weak D call: TRBD2 (6 bases). Germline CDR1 reads DFQATT; CDR2 reads SNEGSKA (reference sequence). This CDR3 spans 13 amino acids. V lost 3 bases and J lost 6, with 15 bases in between. CDR3 sequence reads: CSASRGSGPEQYF. In DNA form, the CDR3 reads TGCAGTGCTAGTCGGGGGAGCGGCCCCGAGCAGTACTTC.

The chain uses TRBV5-1 and TRBJ2-3; TRBD2 aligns across 11 bases. Per germline, CDR1 SGHRS and CDR2 YFSETQ. The CDR3 sequence is 16 residues long. The V and J ends lost 3 bases and 2 bases, in that order; junction bases with no gene match: 5. Here the CDR3 reads CASSYRTSGYTDTQYF. CDR3 bases: TGCGCCAGCAGCTACCGGACTAGCGGGTACACAGATACGCAGTATTTT.

The chain couples TRBV6-5 to TRBJ2-7; 10 bases fit TRBD2. This CDR3 region has 14 residues. The V gene end was trimmed by 6 bases and the J gene end by 2 bases; junction bases not matched to a gene: 4. Germline V lookup: CDR1 MNHEY, CDR2 SVGAGI. The DNA of the CDR3 is TGTGCCAGCAGGCAGACTAGCGGGCCCTACGAGCAGTACTTC. This encodes CASRQTSGPYEQYF.

This clone came up once. The chain carries TRBV30 and TRBJ2-1, with 7 bases fitting TRBD2. V lost 1 base and J lost 5; bases outside the gene matches: 5. The CDR3 is made up of 14 amino acids. Germline V CDR1 and CDR2: GTSNPN, SVGIG (reference sequence). The CDR3 loop is CAWSGSGIHNEQFF. DNA for the CDR3: TGTGCCTGGAGTGGGAGCGGGATCCACAATGAGCAGTTCTTC. The variable domain in full, completed from reference TRBV30 and TRBJ2-1, reads SQTIHQWPATLVQPVGSPLSLECTVEGTSNPNLYWYRQAAGRGLQLLFYSVGIGQISSEVPQNLSASRPQDRQFILSSKKLLLSDSGFYLCAWSGSGIHNEQFFGPGTRLTVL.

This sequence joins TRBV2 and TRBJ2-1, with 14 positions matching TRBD2. J lost 10 bases, V lost 6 bases, and 5 bases had no gene match. This CDR3 has 14 amino acids. Germline CDR1 and CDR2: SNHLY and FYNNEI. The CDR3 DNA is TGTGCCAGCAGGACTAGCGGGAGGGCTGGAGAGCAGTTCTTC. It yields the protein CASRTSGRAGEQFF.

J is TRBJ2-2 and V is TRBV24-1, with no clear D. V shed 9 bases and J shed 3 bases, with 16 bases lying between them. The CDR3 totals 15 residues. Germline V gives CDR1 KGHDR, CDR2 SFDVKD. The CDR3 is CATSPWVGDTGELFF. CDR3 in DNA: TGTGCCACCTCGCCTTGGGTAGGAGACACCGGGGAGCTGTTTTTT.

V and J are TRBV10-3 and TRBJ2-5, with TRBD2 as a possible D gene (6 bases). CDR1 and CDR2 from the germline V gene are ENHRY and SYGVKD. This CDR3 has 14 residues. The V end was cut by 3 bases, the J end by 10 bases, with 18 bases between. Here the CDR3 reads CAISEAASALGQYF. CDR3 nucleotide sequence: TGTGCCATCAGTGAAGCGGCTAGCGCCTTAGGCCAGTACTTC.

The CDR3 DNA follows: TGTGCCTTGGGACCTACTAACACTGAAGCTTTCTTT. It is translated as CALGPTNTEAFF. The chain joins TRBV30 to TRBJ1-1; tentatively, D is TRBD1 (5 bases). The CDR3 spans 12 residues. V lost 7 bases to trimming and J lost 2 bases, with 11 bases between them. Germline V gives CDR1 GTSNPN, CDR2 SVGIG (reference sequence).

Concerning this clone itself: This sample also contains other DNA sequences that code for the same CDR3. The rearrangement joins TRBV18 to TRBJ2-7; 12 bases match TRBD2. The CDR3 totals 15 residues. In germline, CDR1 is KGHSH, CDR2 LQKENI. The J segment lost 2 bases and the V segment lost 3 bases, leaving 2 bases of the junction unmatched. Here the CDR3 DNA reads TGTGCCAGCTCACCGACTAGCGGGAGCCCCTACGAGCAGTACTTC. Translating gives CASSPTSGSPYEQYF.

The chain has TRBV9 and TRBJ2-7; 14 nucleotides align to TRBD2. This CDR3 is built from 19 residues. The V segment lost 4 bases and the J segment 3 bases; nucleotides outside the gene matches: 15. CDR1 SGDLS and CDR2 YYNGEE come from the germline V gene. CDR3 residues: CASSPWGLAGAPSHYEQYF. CDR3 coding DNA: TGTGCCAGCAGCCCATGGGGACTAGCGGGAGCCCCGAGTCACTACGAGCAGTACTTC.

This chain joins TRBV19 and TRBJ1-5; TRBD1 might be the D (6 bases). Germline V gene data show CDR1 as LNHDA and CDR2 as SQIVND (reference sequence). V was pared by 4 bases and J by 4 bases, with 14 bases between. The CDR3 is 15 residues long. CDR3 loop: CASSSRSDRNQPQHF. In DNA form, the CDR3 reads TGTGCCAGTAGTAGCCGATCGGACAGAAATCAGCCCCAGCATTTT. Drawing the rest from reference TRBV19 and TRBJ1-5, the complete variable domain is DGGITQSPKYLFRKEGQNVTLSCEQNLNHDAMYWYRQDPGQGLRLIYYSQIVNDFQKGDIAEGYSVSREKKESFPLTVTSAQKNPTAFYLCASSSRSDRNQPQHFGDGTRLSIL.

The chain uses TRBV11-2 and TRBJ2-1, with 7 bases matching TRBD2. The CDR3 extends over 13 amino acids. J lost 8 bases, V lost 6 bases, and 7 bases had no gene match. The germline CDR1 and CDR2 sequences are SGHAT and FQNNGV. The CDR3 DNA sequence: TGTGCCAGCAGGGCGGGAGCCGTGTATGAGCAGTTCTTC. Amino acid sequence: CASRAGAVYEQFF.

This chain joins TRBV10-3 and TRBJ2-7, with D maybe TRBD2 (5 bases). Germline V gives CDR1 ENHRY, CDR2 SYGVKD. The CDR3 consists of 11 residues. The V end was cut by 8 bases, the J end by 2 bases, with 7 bases between. The CDR3 DNA reads as TGTGCCATCGGACTTCCCTACGAGCAGTACTTC. Encoded protein: CAIGLPYEQYF.

This clone showed up just a few times. The chain combines TRBV30 with TRBJ2-5; the match to TRBD2 covers 15 bases. The V and J ends lost 5 bases and 4 bases, in that order; junction bases with no gene match: 11. The CDR3 length is 17 residues. Germline V lookup: CDR1 GTSNPN, CDR2 SVGIG (reference sequence). DNA of the CDR3: TGTGCCTGGTCTAACGGACTAGCGGGAGGGCAGGGAGAGACCCAGTACTTC. This encodes CAWSNGLAGGQGETQYF.

This chain links TRBV25-1 with TRBJ2-3; 8 bases align to TRBD2. V was pared by 5 bases and J by 3 bases, with 7 bases of the junction left unmatched. This CDR3 has 15 residues. From germline, CDR1 is MGHDK and CDR2 SYGVNS. CDR3 DNA: TGTGCCAGCAGTCCCCTCGGCGGGAGGACAGATACGCAGTATTTT. Encoded protein: CASSPLGGRTDTQYF.

This sequence joins TRBV19 and TRBJ2-3, with 9 nucleotides matching TRBD2. The trim removed 3 bases at V and 0 bases at J, leaving 1 base unmatched. The CDR3 loop spans 15 amino acids. The V gene's germline CDR1 is LNHDA and CDR2 SQIVND (reference sequence). The CDR3 protein is CASSMLAGSTDTQYF. The CDR3 bases are TGTGCCAGTAGTATGCTAGCGGGGAGCACAGATACGCAGTATTTT. The whole variable domain, filled in from reference TRBV19 and TRBJ2-3, reads DGGITQSPKYLFRKEGQNVTLSCEQNLNHDAMYWYRQDPGQGLRLIYYSQIVNDFQKGDIAEGYSVSREKKESFPLTVTSAQKNPTAFYLCASSMLAGSTDTQYFGPGTRLTVL.

The genes are TRBV6-2 or TRBV6-3 and TRBJ2-7, with a tentative D call TRBD1 (6 bases). The CDR3 runs 14 residues. Germline loops: CDR1 MNHEY, CDR2 SVGEGT. V was cut by 2 bases and J by 4 bases, with 12 bases left in between. The chain's CDR3 is CASSYGTSRYEQYF. The CDR3 region has the DNA TGTGCCAGCAGTTACGGGACATCCAGATACGAGCAGTACTTC.

The gene calls are TRBV5-1 and TRBJ2-5; TRBD1 is a possible D gene (6 bases). This CDR3 region has 15 residues. V was cut by 3 bases and J by 1 base, with 13 bases left in between. Germline CDR1 SGHRS, CDR2 YFSETQ. The CDR3 spells CASSSEQGFQETQYF. The CDR3 DNA follows: TGCGCCAGCAGCTCAGAACAGGGATTCCAAGAGACCCAGTACTTC.

The CDR3 nucleotides read TGTGCCAGCAGCCACGACTATTCCTACGAGCAGTACTTC. Its translation is CASSHDYSYEQYF. The chain couples TRBV3-1 (or the pseudogene TRBV3-2) to TRBJ2-7; D possibly corresponds to TRBD2 (5 bases). Trimming cost V 3 bases and J 1 base, with 7 bases left between them. The germline V gene has CDR1 LGHDT and CDR2 YNNKEL (reference sequence). This CDR3 is 13 amino acids long.

The genes are TRBV6-1 and TRBJ2-3; TRBD1 matches 10 bases. The CDR3 has 15 residues. The germline CDR1 and CDR2 sequences are MNHNS and SASEGT. V lost 0 bases and J lost 4; bases outside the gene matches: 1. The CDR3: CASSEATGGADTQYF. As DNA, the CDR3 is TGTGCCAGCAGTGAAGCGACAGGGGGCGCAGATACGCAGTATTTT.